The source of this T cell receptor beta chain is a study of beta chain features in type 1 diabetes. Overall study context: The examined sorted cells totaled around 100,000,000 across samples. Regarding the study as a whole: Fewer junction insertions and more nucleotide deletions appeared in type 1 diabetes patients. Still unanswered here is whether HLA type influences TCRB rearrangement. TCRB CDR3s from Type 1 diabetes patients were moderately but significantly shorter in all four CD4+ subsets.

In its sample, this clone was seen a few times. Antigen specificity is unknown. The study reverse transcribed the entire isolated RNA, so it sequenced expressed TCRB transcripts. Measured with immunoSEQ multiplex PCR; TCRdb has only the in-frame clones, and not every one. The data show around 450,000 clones, 10% to 12% seen once. What was sequenced was naive CD4+ T cells from blood. The receptor was derived from a woman between 18 and 29 years old in good health.

The CDR3 reads CASSQEEGRQATGANVLTF. The CDR3 DNA is TGCGCCAGCAGCCAAGAGGAGGGTAGACAGGCGACAGGGGCCAACGTCCTGACTTTC. The chain employs TRBV4-3 and TRBJ2-6; D may be TRBD1 or TRBD2 (6 bases each). The ends were cut back, 0 bases at V and 4 bases at J, with 19 bases in the middle. The CDR3 runs to 19 residues. Germline CDR1 is LGHNA and CDR2 is YSLEER.